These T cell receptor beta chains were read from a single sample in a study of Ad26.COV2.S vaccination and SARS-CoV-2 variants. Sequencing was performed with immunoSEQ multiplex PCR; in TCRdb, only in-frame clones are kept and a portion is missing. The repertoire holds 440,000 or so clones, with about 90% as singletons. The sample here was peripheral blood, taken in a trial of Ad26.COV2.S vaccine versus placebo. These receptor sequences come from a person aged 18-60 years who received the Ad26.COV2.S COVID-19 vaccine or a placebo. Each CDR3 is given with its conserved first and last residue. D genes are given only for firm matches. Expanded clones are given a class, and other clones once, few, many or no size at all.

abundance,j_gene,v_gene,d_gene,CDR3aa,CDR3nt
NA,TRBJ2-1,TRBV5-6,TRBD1,CASSSSQGVNEQFF,TGTGCCAGCAGCTCCTCCCAGGGGGTTAATGAGCAGTTCTTC
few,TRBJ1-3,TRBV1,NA,CTSSQEPGNTIYF,TGCACCAGCAGCCAAGAACCCGGAAACACCATATATTTT
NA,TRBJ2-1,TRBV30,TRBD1,CAWSARADRGFHNEQFF,TGTGCCTGGAGTGCACGCGCGGACAGGGGGTTTCACAATGAGCAGTTCTTC
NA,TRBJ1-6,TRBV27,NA,CASSRQRDSPLHF,TGTGCCAGCAGTCGACAGCGGGATTCACCCCTCCACTTT
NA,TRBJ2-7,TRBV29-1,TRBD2,CSGGWTSSGEQYF,TGCAGCGGGGGGTGGACTAGCTCTGGAGAGCAGTACTTC
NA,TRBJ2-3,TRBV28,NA,CASSFILDTQYF,TGTGCCAGCAGTTTCATACTTGATACGCAGTATTTT
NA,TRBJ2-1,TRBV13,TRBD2,CASSNYGTSGRDEQFF,TGTGCCAGCAGCAACTACGGGACTAGCGGGCGGGATGAGCAGTTCTTC
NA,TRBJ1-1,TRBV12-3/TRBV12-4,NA,CASSFRRNTEAFF,TGTGCCAGCAGTTTCCGGAGGAACACTGAAGCTTTCTTT
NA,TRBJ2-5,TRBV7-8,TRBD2,CASGGTSGRAQETQYF,TGTGCCAGCGGGGGAACTAGCGGGAGGGCCCAAGAGACCCAGTACTTC
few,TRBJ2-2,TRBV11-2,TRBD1,CASSLEGQGASGELFF,TGTGCCAGCAGCTTAGAAGGACAGGGGGCATCCGGGGAGCTGTTTTTT
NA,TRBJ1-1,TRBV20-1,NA,CSASDGPDTEAFF,TGCAGTGCTAGTGATGGCCCGGACACTGAAGCTTTCTTT
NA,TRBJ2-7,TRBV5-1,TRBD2,CASSETTSGRLYEQYF,TGCGCCAGCAGCGAAACGACTAGCGGGAGACTTTACGAGCAGTACTTC
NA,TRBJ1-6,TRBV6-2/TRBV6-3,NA,CASSYSIGDRGNSPLHF,TGTGCCAGCAGTTACTCGATCGGAGACCGGGGTAATTCACCCCTCCACTTT
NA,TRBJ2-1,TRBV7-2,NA,CASSLVGGTGRGQFF,TGTGCCAGCAGCTTAGTAGGGGGAACAGGCCGTGGGCAGTTCTTC
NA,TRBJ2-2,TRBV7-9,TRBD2,CASSLLGGSTGELFF,TGTGCCAGCAGCTTACTTGGCGGGAGCACCGGGGAGCTGTTTTTT
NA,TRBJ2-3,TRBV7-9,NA,CASSSQGYTQYF,TGTGCCAGCAGCTCCCAAGGGTATACGCAGTATTTT
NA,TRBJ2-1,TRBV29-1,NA,CSVEVRLELNEQFF,TGCAGCGTTGAAGTGAGACTAGAGTTAAATGAGCAGTTCTTC
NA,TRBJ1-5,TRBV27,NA,CASRHQGNSNQPQHF,TGTGCCAGCAGACACCAGGGGAATAGCAATCAGCCCCAGCATTTT
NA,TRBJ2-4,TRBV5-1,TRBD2,CASSGTSGSIIQYF,TGCGCCAGCAGCGGGACTAGCGGGAGTATTATTCAATACTTC
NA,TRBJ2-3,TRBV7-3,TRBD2,CASRRSGRVTDTQYF,TGTGCCAGCAGGCGTAGCGGGAGGGTCACAGATACGCAGTATTTT
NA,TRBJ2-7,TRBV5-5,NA,CASSFFGSYEQYF,TGTGCCAGCAGCTTCTTTGGATCCTACGAGCAGTACTTC
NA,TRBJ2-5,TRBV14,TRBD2,CASSQPGLVSETQYF,TGTGCCAGCAGCCAACCAGGACTAGTCTCTGAGACCCAGTACTTC
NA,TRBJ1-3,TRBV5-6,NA,CASSLKGVGNTIYF,TGTGCCAGCAGCTTGAAAGGGGTTGGAAACACCATATATTTT
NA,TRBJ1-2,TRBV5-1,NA,CASSLGPLDLPSYGYTF,TGCGCCAGCAGCTTGGGCCCCTTGGACCTGCCCAGCTATGGCTACACCTTC
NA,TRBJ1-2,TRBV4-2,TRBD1,CASGQGDPFGYTF,TGTGCCAGCGGACAGGGGGACCCTTTTGGCTACACCTTC
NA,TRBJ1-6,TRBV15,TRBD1,CATSVDRDSPLHF,TGTGCCACCAGCGTGGACAGGGATTCACCCCTCCACTTT
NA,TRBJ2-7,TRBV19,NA,CASSDGVRFEQYF,TGTGCCAGTTCCGATGGGGTGAGGTTCGAGCAGTACTTC
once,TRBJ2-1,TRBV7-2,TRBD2,CASSDSGRLYNEQFF,TGTGCCAGCAGCGATAGCGGGAGACTGTACAATGAGCAGTTCTTC
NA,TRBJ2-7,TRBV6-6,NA,CASSYDMIADYEQYF,TGTGCCAGCAGTTACGATATGATAGCGGACTACGAGCAGTACTTC
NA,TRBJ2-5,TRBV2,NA,CASSEFVETQYF,TGTGCCAGCAGTGAATTTGTTGAGACCCAGTACTTC
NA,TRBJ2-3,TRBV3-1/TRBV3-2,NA,CASSPWWDGADTQYF,TGTGCCAGCAGCCCCTGGTGGGATGGGGCAGATACGCAGTATTTT
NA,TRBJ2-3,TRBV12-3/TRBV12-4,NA,CASSRDYGGTQYF,TGTGCCAGCAGCCGTGACTATGGTGGTACGCAGTATTTT
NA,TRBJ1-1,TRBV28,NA,CASSPMWGYGAEAFF,TGTGCCAGCAGTCCCATGTGGGGGTATGGGGCTGAAGCTTTCTTT
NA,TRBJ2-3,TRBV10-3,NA,CATKDSTPQDTQYF,TGTGCCACCAAGGATAGTACCCCTCAAGATACGCAGTATTTT
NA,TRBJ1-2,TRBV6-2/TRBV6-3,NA,CASSYGYGYTF,TGTGCCAGCAGTTACGGTTATGGCTACACCTTC
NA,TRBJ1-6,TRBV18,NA,CASSRVTPVDNSPLHF,TGTGCCAGCTCACGGGTGACACCGGTAGATAATTCACCCCTCCACTTT
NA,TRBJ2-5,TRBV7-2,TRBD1,CASSIQLGGGETQYF,TGTGCCAGCAGCATCCAACTAGGGGGCGGGGAGACCCAGTACTTC